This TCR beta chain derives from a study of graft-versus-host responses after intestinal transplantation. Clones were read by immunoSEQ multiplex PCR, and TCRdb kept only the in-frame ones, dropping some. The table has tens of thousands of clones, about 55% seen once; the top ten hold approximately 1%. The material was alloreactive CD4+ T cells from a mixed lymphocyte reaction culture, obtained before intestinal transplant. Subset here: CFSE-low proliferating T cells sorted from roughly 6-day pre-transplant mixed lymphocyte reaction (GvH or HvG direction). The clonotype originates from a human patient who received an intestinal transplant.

The CDR3 spells CASSYGVEVDTQYF. CDR3 nucleotides: TGCGCCAGCAGCTACGGAGTCGAAGTCGATACGCAGTATTTT. J is TRBJ2-3 and V is TRBV5-1; the D is unclear. Germline-derived CDR1 and CDR2 are SGHRS and YFSETQ. The V end was cut by 3 bases, the J end by 6 bases, with 14 bases between. This CDR3 has 14 residues. Complete variable domain (other parts from reference TRBV5-1 and TRBJ2-3): KAGVTQTPRYLIKTRGQQVTLSCSPISGHRSVSWYQQTPGQGLQFLFEYFSETQRNKGNFPGRFSGRQFSNSRSEMNVSTLELGDSALYLCASSYGVEVDTQYFGPGTRLTVL.